Listed below are T cell receptor beta chains from one sample, sequenced in a study of control samples from healthy donors and cancer patients. Profiling relied on immunoSEQ multiplex PCR, and the TCRdb table lists in-frame clones only, not all of them. The data contain some 90,000 clones, 70% to 90% of them singletons. Material: blood. The receptors shown here come from a woman between 55 and 75 years old in good health. Each CDR3 is given with its conserved first and last residue. D genes are given only for firm matches.

d_call,v_call,j_call,cdr3_nt,cdr3_aa
NA,TRBV4-3,TRBJ1-1,TGCGCCAGCAGCCAAGAGGCACATAACGAAGCTTTCTTT,CASSQEAHNEAFF
TRBD2,TRBV6-5,TRBJ2-7,TGTGCCAGCAGTTTACTAGCGGGGTACGAGCAGTACTTC,CASSLLAGYEQYF
NA,TRBV28,TRBJ1-1,TGTGCCAGCAGTTTCTTCTCACCGATCGCCACTGAAGCTTTCTTT,CASSFFSPIATEAFF
NA,TRBV20-1,TRBJ1-2,TGCAGTGCTCATGCGGATGGCTACACCTTC,CSAHADGYTF
NA,TRBV21-1,TRBJ1-5,TGTGCCAGCAGCAAAGAGACAGGCCAAGGCAATCAGCCCCAGCATTTT,CASSKETGQGNQPQHF
TRBD1,TRBV5-1,TRBJ2-2,TGCGCCAGCAGCACCCCGGGACAGGGGGCCTCAGGGGAGCTGTTTTTT,CASSTPGQGASGELFF
NA,TRBV7-9,TRBJ1-4,TGTGCCAGCAGCTTAAGGGCATCGGCTAATGAAAAACTGTTTTTT,CASSLRASANEKLFF
TRBD1,TRBV5-4,TRBJ2-3,TGTGCCAGCAGCATACCCAACAGGGGGCCAACAGATACGCAGTATTTT,CASSIPNRGPTDTQYF
TRBD2,TRBV6-1,TRBJ2-3,TGTGCCAGCAGTGAAGTAGCGGGGGTGGGAGATACGCAGTATTTT,CASSEVAGVGDTQYF
NA,TRBV10-3,TRBJ1-5,TGTGCCATCAGTGTCGAGGGGGGCAATCAGCCCCAGCATTTT,CAISVEGGNQPQHF
TRBD2,TRBV5-4,TRBJ2-1,TGTGCCAGCAGCTTCGCCGGGACTACGCGTTCCAACAATGAGCAGTTCTTC,CASSFAGTTRSNNEQFF
NA,TRBV10-3,TRBJ1-1,TGTGCCATCAGTGATCGGGGGGCTGGTGAAGCTTTCTTT,CAISDRGAGEAFF
TRBD1,TRBV5-1,TRBJ1-1,TGCGCCAGCAGTCCCAACAGGGGTGAAGCTTTCTTT,CASSPNRGEAFF
NA,TRBV18,TRBJ1-2,TGTGCCAGCTCACCACCGGCAGGGTATCGAGGAGGCTACACCTTC,CASSPPAGYRGGYTF
TRBD1,TRBV4-1,TRBJ1-3,TGCGCCAGCAGCCAAGGACAGGGCTCTGGAAACACCATATATTTT,CASSQGQGSGNTIYF
TRBD1,TRBV30,TRBJ2-3,TGTGCCTGCCGACAGGGCTGGGCAACAGATACGCAGTATTTT,CACRQGWATDTQYF
NA,TRBV11-2,TRBJ1-5,TGTGCCAGCAGCCTTGGGATCAGCAATCAGCCCCAGCATTTT,CASSLGISNQPQHF
NA,TRBV2,TRBJ2-5,TGTGCCAGCAGTCCCTACCGGGAGACCCAGTACTTC,CASSPYRETQYF
NA,TRBV12-5,TRBJ1-4,TGTGCTAGTGGTTTGGTACCCCTGGACGGAGTAGGTGAAAAACTGTTTTTT,CASGLVPLDGVGEKLFF
TRBD1,TRBV5-6,TRBJ1-1,TGTGCCAGCAGCTGGAGGACAGGGGGGGTTTTCTTT,CASSWRTGGVFF
TRBD1,TRBV6-5,TRBJ1-2,TGTGCCAGCAGGGGGCATGACAGGGGAACCTATGGCTACACCTTC,CASRGHDRGTYGYTF
NA,TRBV28,TRBJ1-1,TGTGCCAGCAGCTCAGCCCGGCGGAGAAACACTGAAGCTTTCTTT,CASSSARRRNTEAFF